This T cell receptor (beta chain) emerged from a study of early T cells in non-severe SARS-CoV-2 infection. Trimming left V 0 bases short and J 2 bases short, with 20 bases between. CDR1 is SGDLS, CDR2 YYNGEE, per germline. The CDR3 runs to 18 residues. Attachment of unique molecular identifiers to individual cDNA molecules was performed. From the 5' RACE reads, TCRdb called clonotypes with MiXCR, one entry per CDR3 protein. The data show about 28,000 distinct CDR3 sequences, 6% to 7.5% seen once. This clonotype was seen at least ten times. This sequence joins TRBV9 and TRBJ2-5; no definite D call. This TCR came from an adult who was a healthcare worker with PCR-confirmed SARS-CoV-2 infection or an uninfected control (not recorded which). The material was whole blood, obtained at baseline. The CDR3 region is CASSVAPLSATTQETQYF. CDR3 bases: TGTGCCAGCAGCGTAGCTCCTTTAAGCGCAACCACTCAAGAGACCCAGTACTTC.